The clone carrying this T cell receptor (beta chain) was picked up many times. The target antigen is unknown. The CDR3 has 15 amino acids. The V gene's germline CDR1 is LNHNV and CDR2 YYDKDF (reference sequence). Germline trimming cut 1 base from V and 7 bases from J; bases unmatched to any gene: 6. This sample is part of a study of Graves' ophthalmopathy and Graves' hyperthyroidism. Findings and caveats of the study: The model's prediction of ophthalmopathy progression had 70.59% sensitivity and roughly 72% specificity. Blood also carried most expanded thyroid clonotypes exceeding 0.001 frequency.

Other autoimmune diseases, uncontrolled infections, pregnancy and lactation each led to patient exclusion. Transcripts of RNA were the source for amplifying TCR beta CDR3 regions. Scientists carried out first-round RT-PCR using HTBI primers and then a second-round multiplex PCR. In TCRdb, the multiplex PCR reads were re-called with MiXCR into one record per CDR3 protein. Among some 520,000 distinct CDR3 sequences listed, 13% to 15% were seen once. This chain connects TRBV15 to TRBJ1-5; TRBD1 agrees at 8 bases. The clonotype originates from a woman aged 25 to 39 with Graves' ophthalmopathy. The sequencing sample was made of blood. As DNA, the CDR3 is TGTGCCACCAGCAGAGTAATAACAGGGGGACAGCCCCAGCATTTT. This translates into CATSRVITGGQPQHF. The entire variable domain, with the rest obtained from reference TRBV15 and TRBJ1-5, is as follows: DAMVIQNPRYQVTQFGKPVTLSCSQTLNHNVMYWYQQKSSQAPKLLFHYYDKDFNNEADTPDNFQSRRPNTSFCFLDIRSPGLGDTAMYLCATSRVITGGQPQHFGDGTRLSIL.